Below, 2 T cell receptor beta chains from the same sample are listed, as sequenced in a study of T cells in localized non-small cell lung cancer. Some clones are missing from TCRdb's copy, which holds only in-frame ones; the method was immunoSEQ multiplex PCR. Of 25,000 to 35,000 clones in the sample, 88% were seen once. This specimen was peripheral blood, taken before any cancer treatment. The receptors were gathered from a female donor over 55 with stage III squamous cell lung carcinoma.

This clone appeared a single time. The chain is built from TRBV19 and TRBJ1-5; 8 bases map to TRBD1. CDR3 length equals 18 residues. Trimming removed 7 bases from V and 0 bases from J; junction bases left unmatched: 14. The germline CDR1 and CDR2 sequences are LNHDA and SQIVND (reference sequence). CDR3 sequence reads: CASTKGTGADYSNQPQHF. CDR3 nucleotides: TGTGCCAGTACCAAGGGGACAGGAGCCGATTATAGCAATCAGCCCCAGCATTTT. The full variable domain, its missing parts supplied by reference TRBV19 and TRBJ1-5, is DGGITQSPKYLFRKEGQNVTLSCEQNLNHDAMYWYRQDPGQGLRLIYYSQIVNDFQKGDIAEGYSVSREKKESFPLTVTSAQKNPTAFYLCASTKGTGADYSNQPQHFGDGTRLSIL.

The gene calls are TRBV30 and TRBJ2-1; possible D gene TRBD2, 7 bases. The CDR3 runs 13 residues. With 0 bases removed from V and 10 bases from J, the gap between germline ends came to 13 bases. Germline CDR1 GTSNPN, CDR2 SVGIG (reference sequence). DNA of the CDR3: TGTGCCTGGAGTGTTTTAGGGAGGGGGGAGCAGTTCTTC. It encodes CAWSVLGRGEQFF.